The clone carrying this T cell receptor (beta chain) was found once. The CDR3 sequence is 12 residues long. Germline CDR1 is SGHTA and CDR2 is FQGTGA. Trimming stripped 8 bases from V and 1 base from J, with 6 bases between. RNA was extracted from bulk tissue without any cell sorting. This record belongs to a study of tumor and adjacent non-tumor tissue in lung cancer. Study context: Aged roughly 30 to 76 years, patients included nine to eleven men and about five women with stage I to III disease.

A modified ARM-PCR protocol with three rounds of nested PCR amplified TCRbeta. TCRdb independently ran MiXCR on the multiplex PCR reads; one entry per CDR3 protein. Seen here are tens of thousands of distinct CDR3 sequences, 72% observed once, and the top ten hold roughly 9%. Sequencing was carried out using lung tumor tissue. The chain uses TRBV7-3 and TRBJ1-5, with D unclear. The sequence was obtained from a woman in her 40s with non-small cell lung cancer. The chain's CDR3 is CASLGSNQPQHF. The CDR3, as DNA: TGTGCCAGCCTCGGGAGCAATCAGCCCCAGCATTTT.